This TCR beta chain was observed in a study of T cell changes during pregnancy in multiple sclerosis. The CDR3 consists of 12 residues. Germline CDR1 reads GTSNPN; CDR2 reads SVGIG (reference sequence). The germline V and J ends were trimmed by 1 base and 6 bases, with 6 bases remaining between them. This table comes from immunoSEQ multiplex PCR, and its TCRdb copy is limited to in-frame clones, with some not included. The sample gives 35,000 to 45,000 clones, about 89% of which show up once; under 0.65% is in the top ten. J is TRBJ2-2 and V is TRBV30; D uncertain. The receptor comes from a female donor with multiple sclerosis, enrolled in a pregnancy study. This specimen consisted of CD4+ T cells from peripheral blood mononuclear cells, obtained in the first trimester of pregnancy. The CDR3 loop is CAWSGQAGELFF. CDR3 bases: TGTGCCTGGAGTGGTCAGGCCGGGGAGCTGTTTTTT.